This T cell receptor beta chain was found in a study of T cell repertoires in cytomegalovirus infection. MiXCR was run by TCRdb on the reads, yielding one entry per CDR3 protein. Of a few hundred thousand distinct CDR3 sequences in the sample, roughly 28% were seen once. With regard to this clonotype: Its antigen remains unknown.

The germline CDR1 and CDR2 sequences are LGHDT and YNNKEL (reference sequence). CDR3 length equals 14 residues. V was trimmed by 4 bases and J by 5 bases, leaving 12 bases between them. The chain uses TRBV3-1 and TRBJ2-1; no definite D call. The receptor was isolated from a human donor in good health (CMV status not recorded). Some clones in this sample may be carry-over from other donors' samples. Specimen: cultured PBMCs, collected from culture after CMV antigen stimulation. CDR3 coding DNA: TGTGCCAGCAGCCGAAGAGTGGCAAACAATGAGCAGTTCTTC. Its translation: CASSRRVANNEQFF.